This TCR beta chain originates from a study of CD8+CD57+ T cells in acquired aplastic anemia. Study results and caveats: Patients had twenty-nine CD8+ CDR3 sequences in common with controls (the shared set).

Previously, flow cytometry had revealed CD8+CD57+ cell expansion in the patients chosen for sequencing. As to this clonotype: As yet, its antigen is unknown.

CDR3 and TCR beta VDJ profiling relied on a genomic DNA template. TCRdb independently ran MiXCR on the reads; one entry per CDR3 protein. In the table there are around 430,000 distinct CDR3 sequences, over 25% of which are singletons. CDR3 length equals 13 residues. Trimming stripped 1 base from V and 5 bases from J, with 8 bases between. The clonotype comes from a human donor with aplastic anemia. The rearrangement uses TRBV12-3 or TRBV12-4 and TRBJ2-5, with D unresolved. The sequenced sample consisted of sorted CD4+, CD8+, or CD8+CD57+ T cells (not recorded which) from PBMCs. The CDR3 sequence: CASSLDSEETQYF. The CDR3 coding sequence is TGTGCCAGCAGTTTAGACTCGGAGGAGACCCAGTACTTC.